The clone carrying this T cell receptor (beta chain) was seen a few times. Profiled with immunoSEQ multiplex PCR; TCRdb holds only in-frame clones, not every one. The table lists some 290,000 clones, roughly nine tenths of them singletons. Trimming at V came to 2 bases and at J to 8 bases, leaving 3 bases not matched to a gene. CDR1 and CDR2 from the germline V gene are GTSNPN and SVGIG (reference sequence). The CDR3 has 13 residues. The sample comes from a study of blood T cell repertoires in COVID-19. The TCR originated in a woman aged 30 to 39 with COVID-19, enrolled during active disease. The specimen sequenced was peripheral blood. The gene calls are TRBV30 and TRBJ1-6, with 7 nucleotides matching TRBD1. CDR3 sequence: CAWSIGGDSPLHF. The CDR3 DNA reads as TGTGCCTGGAGTATAGGGGGCGATTCACCCCTCCACTTT. The full variable domain, rest sourced from reference TRBV30 and TRBJ1-6, is SQTIHQWPATLVQPVGSPLSLECTVEGTSNPNLYWYRQAAGRGLQLLFYSVGIGQISSEVPQNLSASRPQDRQFILSSKKLLLSDSGFYLCAWSIGGDSPLHFGNGTRLTVT.